The source of this TCR beta chain is a study of shared clonotypes between healthy human individuals. A word on this clone: Its cognate antigen is unknown.

General study points: The rarefaction results pointed to incomplete sorted-subset sequencing despite large depth.

Using immunoSEQ multiplex PCR, the repertoire was profiled, and TCRdb retains in-frame clones only, with some absent. The sample has under 850,000 clones; approximately 72% are singletons. The TCR was taken from a woman aged 25 to 39 in good health. The source material was memory CD4+ T cells sorted from blood. Regarding subset: CD45RA-negative fraction.

CDR3 loop: CASSLAGTSGQEQYF. CDR3 DNA: TGCGCCAGCAGCTTGGCAGGGACTAGCGGTCAAGAGCAGTACTTC. V is TRBV5-1 and J is TRBJ2-7; TRBD2 aligns across 11 bases. The V gene's germline CDR1 is SGHRS and CDR2 YFSETQ. There are 15 residues in the CDR3. The J segment lost 7 bases and the V segment lost 0 bases, leaving 6 bases of the junction unmatched.